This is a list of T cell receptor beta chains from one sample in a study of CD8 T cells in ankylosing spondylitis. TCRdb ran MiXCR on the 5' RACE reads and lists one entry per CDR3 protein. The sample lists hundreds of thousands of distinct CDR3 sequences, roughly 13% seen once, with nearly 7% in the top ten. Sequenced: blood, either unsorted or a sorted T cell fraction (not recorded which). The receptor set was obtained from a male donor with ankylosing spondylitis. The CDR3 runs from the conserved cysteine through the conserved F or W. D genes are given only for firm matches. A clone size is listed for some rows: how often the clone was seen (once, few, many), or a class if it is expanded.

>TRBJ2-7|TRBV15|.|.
TGTGCCACCAGTTTGTTTAGCACCTACGAGCAGTACTTC
CATSLFSTYEQYF
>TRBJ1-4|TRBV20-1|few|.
TGCAGTGCTAGAACGGGGTCTAATGAAAAACTGTTTTTT
CSARTGSNEKLFF
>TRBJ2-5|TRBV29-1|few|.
TGCAGCGTTGTAAGGGTTAAACAGTACTTC
CSVVRVKQYF
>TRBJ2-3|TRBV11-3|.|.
TGTGCCAGCAGCTTAGATTTGGCTACAACTAGCACAGATACGCAGTATTTT
CASSLDLATTSTDTQYF
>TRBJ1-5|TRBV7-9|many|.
TGTGCCAGCAGCCCCATCGGTAGCAATCAGCCCCAGCATTTT
CASSPIGSNQPQHF
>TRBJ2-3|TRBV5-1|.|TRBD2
TGCGCCAGCAGCTCCCGGGGGAGGGAGGTCACAGATACGCAGTATTTT
CASSSRGREVTDTQYF
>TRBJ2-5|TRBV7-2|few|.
TGTGCCAGCAGCTTATCAGTGCCAGGAGAGACCCAGTACTTC
CASSLSVPGETQYF
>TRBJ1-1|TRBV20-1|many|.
TGCAGTGCTAGATCCGGTTTGAATGCTTTCTTT
CSARSGLNAFF
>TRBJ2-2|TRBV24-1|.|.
TGTGCCACCTCAGAAAGGATAACGAACACCGGGGAGCTGTTTTTT
CATSERITNTGELFF
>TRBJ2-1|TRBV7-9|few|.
TGTGCCAGCAGCACCCCGACAGCTTACTTCGACAATGAGCAGTTCTTC
CASSTPTAYFDNEQFF
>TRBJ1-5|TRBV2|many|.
TGTGCCAGCAGTGAAGAGTCCGGCGACCAGCCCCAGCATTTT
CASSEESGDQPQHF
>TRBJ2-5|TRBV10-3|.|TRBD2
TGTGCCATCAGTGGGACTAGCGGGAAAGAGACCCAGTACTTC
CAISGTSGKETQYF
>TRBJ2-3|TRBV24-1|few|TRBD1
TGTGCCACCAGTGATGAGTCAGGGGGCAGAGATACGCAGTATTTT
CATSDESGGRDTQYF
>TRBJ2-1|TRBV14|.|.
TGTGCCAGCAGCCTGACTAGTTTCGCAGAGCAGTTCTTC
CASSLTSFAEQFF
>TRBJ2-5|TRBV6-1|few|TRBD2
TGTGCCGTTAGCGGGATATCTCTCCAAGAGACCCAGTACTTC
CAVSGISLQETQYF
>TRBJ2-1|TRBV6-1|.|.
TGTGCCAGCACCTCCCCGGGTGGTGGGAATCCCACTTTC
CASTSPGGGNPTF
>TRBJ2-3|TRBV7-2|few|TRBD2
TGTGCCAGCAGCTTAGTGGTGACTAGCGGGAGAGATACGCAGTATTTT
CASSLVVTSGRDTQYF
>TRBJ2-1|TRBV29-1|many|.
TGCAGCGTTGAAAGAGGCAGGGAGGCCAGGACGCTATTAAATGAGCAGTTCTTC
CSVERGREARTLLNEQFF
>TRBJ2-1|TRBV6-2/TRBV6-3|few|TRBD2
TGTGCCAGCAGTTCCCCCGGCGGGAGCCTCTTC
CASSSPGGSLF
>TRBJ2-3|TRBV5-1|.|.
TGCGCCAGCAGCGTTTTACAGGGAACAGATACGCAGTATTTT
CASSVLQGTDTQYF
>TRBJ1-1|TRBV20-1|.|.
TGCAGTGCTAGAGAGGACACCTACACTGAAGCTTTCTTT
CSAREDTYTEAFF
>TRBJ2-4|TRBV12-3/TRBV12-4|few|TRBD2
TGTGCCAGCAGAGCCGGGGGGGCTAAAAACATTCAGTACTTC
CASRAGGAKNIQYF
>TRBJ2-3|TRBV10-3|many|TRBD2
TGTGCCATCAGTGAGACTAGTAGGACTAGCTTACGCACAGATACGCAGTATTTT
CAISETSRTSLRTDTQYF
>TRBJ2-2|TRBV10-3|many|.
TGTGCCATCACTAGGGAAAACACCGGGGAGCTGTTTTTT
CAITRENTGELFF